The 16 T cell receptor beta chains given below trace back to one sample, sequenced in a study of beta chain features in type 1 diabetes. Reverse transcription of all isolated RNA meant that expressed TCRB transcripts were sequenced. The table came from immunoSEQ multiplex PCR; TCRdb's copy has only in-frame clones and leaves some out. The data hold about 620,000 clones, with about 14% observed a single time. Sample: naive CD4+ T cells from blood. The receptors come from a man aged 18 to 30 in good health.

V is TRBV18 and J is TRBJ2-1; D is undetermined. The V gene's germline CDR1 is KGHSH and CDR2 LQKENI. Trimming took 5 bases from V and 3 from J, leaving 14 bases between them. The length of the CDR3 is 15 residues. CDR3 amino acids: CASSSYPGHYNEQFF. DNA of the CDR3: TGTGCCAGCTCATCCTACCCGGGCCACTACAATGAGCAGTTCTTC.

V is TRBV6-5 and J is TRBJ2-1; TRBD2 matches 16 bases. The J segment lost 13 bases and the V segment lost 4 bases, leaving 4 bases of the junction unmatched. CDR3 length equals 14 residues. Germline CDR1 reads MNHEY; CDR2 reads SVGAGI. CDR3 residues: CASSSGTSGRVQFF. CDR3 coding DNA: TGTGCCAGCAGTTCCGGGACTAGCGGGAGGGTCCAGTTCTTC.

The chain recombines TRBV5-1 with TRBJ1-2, with 7 bases fitting TRBD1. Germline values: CDR1 SGHRS, CDR2 YFSETQ. The ends lost 0 bases at V and 4 bases at J; junction bases unmatched: 6. The CDR3 runs to 15 residues. The CDR3 is CASSLDLGQAYGYTF. The CDR3 DNA sequence: TGCGCCAGCAGCTTGGATTTAGGACAGGCCTATGGCTACACCTTC.

The rearrangement joins TRBV9 to TRBJ1-1; D remains ambiguous. Trimming removed 4 bases at V and 0 bases at J, with 7 bases between. This CDR3 has 13 amino acids. The germline V gene has CDR1 SGDLS and CDR2 YYNGEE. The DNA for the CDR3 is TGTGCCAGCAGCACCCATTTGAACACTGAAGCTTTCTTT. The encoded protein is CASSTHLNTEAFF.

This clone was observed a handful of times. CDR3: CASRLQGAGANVLTF. CDR3 bases: TGTGCCAGCAGGCTACAGGGGGCTGGGGCCAACGTCCTGACTTTC. The V gene is TRBV4-2, the J gene TRBJ2-6; the match to TRBD1 covers 8 bases. The CDR3 runs to 15 residues. The V gene's germline CDR1 is LGHNA and CDR2 YNFKEQ. V lost 6 bases and J lost 2; bases outside the gene matches: 3.

This rearrangement joins TRBV6-6 to TRBJ2-3; 7 bases are shared with TRBD2. This CDR3 has 16 residues. The V gene end was trimmed by 0 bases and the J gene end by 1 base; junction bases not matched to a gene: 4. Germline V CDR1 and CDR2: MNHNY, SVGAGI (reference sequence). The CDR3 DNA follows: TGTGCCAGCAGTTACTCGCCGGCGGGAGGCACAGATACGCAGTATTTT. Protein sequence: CASSYSPAGGTDTQYF.

This sequence joins TRBV29-1 and TRBJ1-2; D might be TRBD1 (5 bases). The germline V gene has CDR1 SQVTM and CDR2 ANQGSEA. The CDR3 spans 15 residues. With 4 bases removed from V and 2 bases from J, the gap between germline ends came to 17 bases. The CDR3 bases are TGCAGCGTTGGAGGCTTTGGGGGGTCCAACTATGGCTACACCTTC. Translating gives CSVGGFGGSNYGYTF.

This clone has just a few counts. CDR3 residues: CASSHRRGLVTEAFF. As DNA, the CDR3 is TGCGCCAGCAGCCATAGGAGGGGGCTGGTCACTGAAGCTTTCTTT. This chain links TRBV4-3 with TRBJ1-1; 7 bases agree with TRBD1. Germline V gene lookup returns CDR1 LGHNA and CDR2 YSLEER. The CDR3 spans 15 residues. Trimming at V came to 3 bases and at J to 4 bases, leaving 8 bases not matched to a gene.

This clone appeared a few times. The chain links TRBV6-6 to TRBJ1-1, with 8 bases aligning to TRBD1. The CDR3 sequence is 12 residues long. Germline assignment: CDR1 MNHNY and CDR2 SVGAGI (reference sequence). J lost 7 bases, V lost 4 bases, and 2 bases had no gene match. The CDR3 DNA follows: TGTGCCAGCAGTTCCGGACAGGGTGAAGCTTTCTTT. This gives the protein CASSSGQGEAFF.

In this sample, this clone turned up a few times. The chain is built from TRBV7-9 and TRBJ1-1; D ambiguous. The germline CDR1 and CDR2 sequences are SEHNR and FQNEAQ (reference sequence). This CDR3 comprises 15 residues. V shed 3 bases and J shed 0 bases, with 11 bases lying between them. The CDR3 DNA is TGTGCCAGCAGCTTTGATCAGTGGGTGAACACTGAAGCTTTCTTT. Encoded protein: CASSFDQWVNTEAFF.

This clone showed up just a few times. The chain links TRBV6-6 to TRBJ2-7; 8 bases agree with TRBD2. Germline V CDR1 and CDR2: MNHNY, SVGAGI (reference sequence). The CDR3 length is 13 residues. The J segment lost 6 bases and the V segment lost 6 bases, leaving 7 bases of the junction unmatched. The chain's CDR3 is CASRGTSLIEQYF. The DNA of the CDR3 is TGTGCCAGCAGGGGGACTAGTTTGATCGAGCAGTACTTC.

The chain joins TRBV2 to TRBJ1-2, with 9 bases aligning to TRBD1. Per the germline V gene, CDR1 is SNHLY and CDR2 is FYNNEI. CDR3 length: 15 amino acids. V lost 5 bases to trimming and J lost 7 bases; unmatched junction nucleotides: 11. CDR3 amino acids: CASSSLGQGSGGYTF. CDR3 DNA: TGTGCCAGCAGTTCCTTGGGACAGGGATCCGGTGGCTACACCTTC.

This clone was detected a few times. The chain recombines TRBV9 with TRBJ1-2; possible D gene TRBD1, 5 bases. Germline V gives CDR1 SGDLS, CDR2 YYNGEE. CDR3 length equals 14 residues. The germline V and J ends were trimmed by 3 bases and 6 bases, with 15 bases remaining between them. CDR3 DNA: TGTGCCAGCAGCGCCAGGGACCTTACCGATGGCTACACCTTC. Translated: CASSARDLTDGYTF.

V and J are TRBV27 and TRBJ2-7, with TRBD1 as a possible D gene (5 bases). Germline V gene lookup returns CDR1 MNHEY and CDR2 SMNVEV (reference sequence). This CDR3 is built from 16 residues. V was shortened by 4 bases and J by 3 bases, with 19 bases between the two germline ends. The CDR3 sequence: CASSSTFQGLGYEQYF. The CDR3 DNA reads TGTGCCAGCAGTTCCACCTTTCAGGGTTTAGGCTACGAGCAGTACTTC.

This clone was seen more than once but under ten times. The genes are TRBV7-6 and TRBJ1-1, with TRBD1 matching 10 bases. The CDR3 covers 15 residues. V was clipped by 2 bases and J by 5 bases; unmatched bases: 5. The germline V gene encodes CDR1 SGHVS and CDR2 FNYEAQ. CDR3 coding DNA: TGTGCCAGCAGCTTAAGGGACAGGGGTGGGACTGAAGCTTTCTTT. Its protein is CASSLRDRGGTEAFF.

Comments on this clone: The junction shows a germline mismatch at one end, possibly a read error. The chain couples TRBV5-1 to TRBJ2-2; 8 bases align to TRBD1. CDR3 length equals 16 residues. Germline-derived CDR1 and CDR2 are SGHRS and YFSETQ. The CDR3, as DNA: TGCGCCAACAGCTTGGCCGGACAGGGAGTGACCGGGGAGCTGTTTTTT. This codes for CANSLAGQGVTGELFF.